A selection of T cell receptor beta chains follows, all from one sample in a study of vaccination effects on CD4 cells after COVID-19. TCRdb's table, derived via immunoSEQ multiplex PCR, lists solely in-frame clones and lacks some. Of about 54,000 clones in the sample, 65% to 90% were seen once. Which antigens these TCRs recognize remains unknown. Source: CD4+ T cells from PBMCs cultured with HCoV-229E spike peptides, taken before COVID-19 vaccination. These receptors were obtained from a human donor who received a COVID-19 vaccine. The CDR3 runs from the conserved cysteine through the conserved F or W. The D gene is left open where the match is weak. Not every row has a clone size; where given, it reads once, few, many or a size class.

clone_size,v_call,d_call,j_call,cdr3_aa,cdr3_nt
-,TRBV18,-,TRBJ2-1,CASSPPPGFQENEQFF,TGTGCCAGCTCACCACCTCCAGGGTTTCAGGAGAATGAGCAGTTCTTC
-,TRBV5-1,TRBD2,TRBJ2-3,CASSGTSGDTQYF,TGCGCCAGCAGCGGGACTAGCGGCGATACGCAGTATTTT
few,TRBV7-3,-,TRBJ2-1,CASSLGQVQRNEQFF,TGTGCCAGCAGCTTAGGGCAGGTACAAAGGAATGAGCAGTTCTTC
-,TRBV5-1,TRBD2,TRBJ2-3,CASRHELTSGGADTQYF,TGCGCCAGCAGACATGAACTGACTAGCGGGGGGGCAGATACGCAGTATTTT
-,TRBV7-2,TRBD2,TRBJ2-5,CASSYRTGGVVETQYF,TGTGCCAGCAGCTATAGAACGGGGGGGGTGGTAGAGACCCAGTACTTC
-,TRBV28,TRBD2,TRBJ2-3,CASSLGGTDTQYF,TGTGCCAGCAGTTTGGGGGGGACAGATACGCAGTATTTT
once,TRBV7-3,-,TRBJ2-1,CASSLGSYNEQFF,TGTGCCAGCAGCTTGGGATCCTACAATGAGCAGTTCTTC
-,TRBV12-3/TRBV12-4,-,TRBJ1-1,CASSYTTGAEAFF,TGTGCCAGCAGTTACACAACGGGGGCTGAAGCTTTCTTT
-,TRBV18,TRBD1,TRBJ1-2,CASSIGQGYGYTF,TGTGCCAGCTCAATCGGACAGGGCTATGGCTACACCTTC
-,TRBV18,-,TRBJ2-4,CASSPPNVAKNIQYF,TGTGCCAGCTCACCACCTAACGTAGCCAAAAACATTCAGTACTTC
few,TRBV7-3,TRBD2,TRBJ2-1,CASSLVGSGLAGPSSYNEQFF,TGTGCCAGCAGCCTAGTGGGGTCGGGACTAGCGGGGCCGAGCTCCTACAATGAGCAGTTCTTC
-,TRBV9,TRBD1,TRBJ1-2,CASSIGQDGPGYTF,TGTGCCAGCAGCATCGGACAGGATGGGCCTGGCTACACCTTC
-,TRBV7-3,TRBD2,TRBJ2-5,CASSLGWRGGIQETQYF,TGTGCCAGCAGCTTAGGGTGGCGCGGGGGGATCCAAGAGACCCAGTACTTC
-,TRBV5-1,-,TRBJ1-1,CASSSGAVNTEAFF,TGCGCCAGCAGCTCAGGGGCGGTGAACACTGAAGCTTTCTTT
-,TRBV24-1,-,TRBJ2-3,CATSDFQGTDTQYF,TGTGCCACCAGTGATTTTCAGGGCACAGATACGCAGTATTTT
-,TRBV19,TRBD1,TRBJ2-1,CASSTDRVSNEQFF,TGTGCCAGTAGTACGGACAGGGTGTCCAATGAGCAGTTCTTC
once,TRBV6-5,TRBD1,TRBJ2-5,CASSRQDRGQETQYF,TGTGCCAGCAGCAGGCAGGACAGGGGGCAGGAGACCCAGTACTTC
-,TRBV24-1,TRBD1,TRBJ2-1,CATSDPSTGESYNEQFF,TGTGCCACCAGTGACCCGTCGACAGGGGAATCCTACAATGAGCAGTTCTTC
-,TRBV5-1,-,TRBJ1-1,CASSLANSGTIEAFF,TGCGCCAGCAGCTTGGCCAATAGCGGGACTATTGAAGCTTTCTTT
-,TRBV5-1,-,TRBJ2-6,CASSLIPGANVLTF,TGCGCCAGCAGCTTGATTCCTGGGGCCAACGTCCTGACTTTC
-,TRBV23-1,-,TRBJ1-5,CASGERWGVGLCQPQHF,TGCGCCAGCGGTGAACGGTGGGGGGTTGGGCTATGTCAGCCCCAGCATTTT
-,TRBV18,-,TRBJ2-3,CASSPSNGDTQYF,TGTGCCAGCTCACCCTCCAATGGAGACACGCAGTATTTT
few,TRBV10-3,-,TRBJ1-4,CAISEGQGDEKLFF,TGTGCCATCAGTGAGGGCCAAGGCGATGAAAAACTGTTTTTT